This T cell receptor (beta chain) emerged from a study of blood T cell repertoires in COVID-19. Study details: PBMCs, B-cell-depleted T cells, or T cells were the source of the cDNA or gDNA that made up the material.

Trimming removed 1 base at V and 8 bases at J, with 11 bases between. CDR3 length equals 14 residues. Germline V gene data show CDR1 as SEHNR and CDR2 as FQNEAQ (reference sequence). This clone has only a few counts. Authors' processing steps: Reference gene primer amplification in the assay estimated nucleated cell counts. The data were produced by immunoSEQ multiplex PCR, yet TCRdb's version contains in-frame clones alone and is incomplete. D and trimming come from the DNA, and the V and J calls and clone size come from that table. The profile covers under 150,000 clones, with more than 75% appearing a single time and 4.2% taken by the ten largest.

The rearrangement links TRBV7-9 to TRBJ1-4, with unresolved D. The sample comprised peripheral blood. The clonotype comes from a man in his 60s with acute or convalescent COVID-19. The CDR3 sequence: CASSLDEVNEKLFF. The DNA for the CDR3 is TGTGCCAGCAGCTTAGACGAGGTTAACGAAAAACTGTTTTTT.